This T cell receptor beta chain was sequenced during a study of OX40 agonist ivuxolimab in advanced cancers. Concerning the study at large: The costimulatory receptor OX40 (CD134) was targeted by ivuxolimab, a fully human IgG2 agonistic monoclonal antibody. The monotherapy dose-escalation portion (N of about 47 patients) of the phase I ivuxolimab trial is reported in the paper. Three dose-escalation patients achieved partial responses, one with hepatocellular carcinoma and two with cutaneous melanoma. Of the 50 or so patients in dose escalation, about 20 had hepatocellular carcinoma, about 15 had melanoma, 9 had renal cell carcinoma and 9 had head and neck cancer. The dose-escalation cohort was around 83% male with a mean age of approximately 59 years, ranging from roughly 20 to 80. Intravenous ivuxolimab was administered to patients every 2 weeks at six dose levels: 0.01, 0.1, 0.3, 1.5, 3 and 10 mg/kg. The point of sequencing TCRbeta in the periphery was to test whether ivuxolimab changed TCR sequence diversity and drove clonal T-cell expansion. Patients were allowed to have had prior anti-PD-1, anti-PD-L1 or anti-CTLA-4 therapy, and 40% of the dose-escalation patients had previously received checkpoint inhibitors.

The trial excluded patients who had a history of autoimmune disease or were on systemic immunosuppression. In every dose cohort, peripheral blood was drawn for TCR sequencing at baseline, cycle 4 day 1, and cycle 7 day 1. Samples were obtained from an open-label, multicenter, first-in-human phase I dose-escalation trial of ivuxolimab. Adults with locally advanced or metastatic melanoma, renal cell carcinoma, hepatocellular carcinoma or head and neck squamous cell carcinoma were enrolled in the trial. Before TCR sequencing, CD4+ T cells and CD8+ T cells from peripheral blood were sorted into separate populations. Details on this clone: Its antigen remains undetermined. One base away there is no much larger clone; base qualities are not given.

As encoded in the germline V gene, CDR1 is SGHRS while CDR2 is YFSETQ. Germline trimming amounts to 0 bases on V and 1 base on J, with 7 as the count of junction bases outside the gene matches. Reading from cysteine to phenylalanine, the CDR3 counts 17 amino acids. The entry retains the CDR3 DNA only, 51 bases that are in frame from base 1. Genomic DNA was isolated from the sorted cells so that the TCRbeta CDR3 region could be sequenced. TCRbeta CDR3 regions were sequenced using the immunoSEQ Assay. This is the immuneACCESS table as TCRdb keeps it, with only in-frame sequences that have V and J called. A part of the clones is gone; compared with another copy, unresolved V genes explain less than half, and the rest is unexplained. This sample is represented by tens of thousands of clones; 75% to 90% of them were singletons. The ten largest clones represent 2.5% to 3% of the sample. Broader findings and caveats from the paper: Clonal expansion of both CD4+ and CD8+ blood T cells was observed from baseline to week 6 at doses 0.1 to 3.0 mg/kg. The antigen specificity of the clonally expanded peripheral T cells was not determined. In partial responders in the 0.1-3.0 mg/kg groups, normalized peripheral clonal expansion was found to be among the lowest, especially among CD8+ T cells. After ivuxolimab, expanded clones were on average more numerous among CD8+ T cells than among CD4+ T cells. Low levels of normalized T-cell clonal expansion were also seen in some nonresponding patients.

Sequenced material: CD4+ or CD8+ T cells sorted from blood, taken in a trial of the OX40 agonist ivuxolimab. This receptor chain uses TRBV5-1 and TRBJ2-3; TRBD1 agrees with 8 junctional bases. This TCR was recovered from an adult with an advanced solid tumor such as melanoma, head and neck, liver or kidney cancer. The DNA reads TGCGCCAGCAGCTTGGAGGCCCAGGGGGCCGGCACAGATACGCAGTATTTT. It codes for CASSLEAQGAGTDTQYF.